These T cell receptor beta chains were read from a single sample in a study of Ad26.COV2.S vaccination and SARS-CoV-2 variants. Produced via immunoSEQ multiplex PCR; TCRdb's table is partial and in-frame only. The sample lists 290,000 or so clones, over 75% seen once, with 2.5% to 3.5% in the top ten. The material was peripheral blood, obtained in a trial of Ad26.COV2.S vaccine versus placebo. All receptors derive from a person between 18 and 60 years old who received the Ad26.COV2.S COVID-19 vaccine or a placebo. CDR3s include the opening cysteine and the closing phenylalanine or tryptophan. D genes are given only for firm matches. Clone size appears in some rows only: once, few, many, or a class for an expanded clone.

clone_size d_call j_call cdr3_length v_call cdr3_nt cdr3_aa
. . TRBJ2-3 14 TRBV6-5 TGTGCCAGCAGTTACAAAGGAAACACAGATACGCAGTATTTT CASSYKGNTDTQYF
. . TRBJ1-1 15 TRBV18 TGTGCCAGCTCACCCCTGGGCCAGGTTGAAAGAGGAGCTTTCTTT CASSPLGQVERGAFF
. TRBD2 TRBJ2-2 15 TRBV19 TGTGCCAGCGCGACCCAGGGACTAGTCACCGGGGAGCTGTTTTTT CASATQGLVTGELFF
. . TRBJ1-1 11 TRBV6-5 TGTGCCAGCAAGGGGGACACTGAAGCTTTCTTT CASKGDTEAFF
. . TRBJ2-5 13 TRBV7-2 TGTGCCAGCAGCTTCGGTGCCCAAGAGACCCAGTACTTC CASSFGAQETQYF
. TRBD2 TRBJ2-1 14 TRBV18 TGTGCCAGCTCACCACCCGGGACTAGAATGGCTAAGTTCTTC CASSPPGTRMAKFF
. TRBD2 TRBJ2-7 16 TRBV10-2 TGCGCCAGCAGGTCGCCGGGACTAGCTGGGGGTTACGAGCAGTACTTC CASRSPGLAGGYEQYF
. . TRBJ1-1 13 TRBV6-5 TGTGCCAGCAGTTACTCGAATAGATTCCAAGCTTTCTTT CASSYSNRFQAFF
. . TRBJ2-7 14 TRBV28 TGTGCCAGCAGTCCACCTGGGGGCAACTACGAGCAGTACTTC CASSPPGGNYEQYF
once TRBD2 TRBJ2-3 16 TRBV9 TGTGCCAGCAGCGTAGCCGGGGAGGGAGGCACAGATACGCAGTATTTT CASSVAGEGGTDTQYF
. TRBD2 TRBJ2-1 16 TRBV10-3 TGTGCCATCAGTGGCTCTACTAGCGACTCCTACAATGAGCAGTTCTTC CAISGSTSDSYNEQFF
. . TRBJ1-2 12 TRBV6-5 TGTGCCAGACGGAATCCTAACTATGGCTACACCTTC CARRNPNYGYTF
. . TRBJ2-3 14 TRBV25-1 TGTGCCAGCAGTCCCCAGCAGGGGACAGATACGCAGTATTTT CASSPQQGTDTQYF
once TRBD1 TRBJ2-7 14 TRBV7-6 TGTGCCAGCAGCATGAACAGGGGCCACTACGAGCAGTACTTC CASSMNRGHYEQYF
few . TRBJ1-6 15 TRBV27 TGTGCCAGCAGTTTGCGGGTTGGGAGGGGTTCACCCCTCCACTTT CASSLRVGRGSPLHF
. . TRBJ2-5 13 TRBV30 TGTGCCTGGAGTGTAGGGACGGAAGAGACCCAGTACTTC CAWSVGTEETQYF
few TRBD1 TRBJ1-2 15 TRBV4-2 TGTGCCAGCAGCCAAGAACAGGGGAGGGACTATGGCTACACCTTC CASSQEQGRDYGYTF
. . TRBJ1-1 13 TRBV25-1 TGTGCCAGCATGGAAGGGGCGCGGACTGAAGCTTTCTTT CASMEGARTEAFF